The rows below give T cell receptor beta chains drawn from one sample of a study of T cell responses to AZD1222 COVID-19 vaccine. Here immunoSEQ multiplex PCR was the method, and the copy in TCRdb shows in-frame clones only, minus some. This table has over 75,000 clones, around 89% appearing once. The sequencing here drew on peripheral blood, taken on day 0 of AZD1222 vaccination. The receptors shown here come from an adult in good health. Both conserved end residues are part of each CDR3. The D gene is left open where the match is weak. Clone size is not always given. Where it is, it says once, few, many or a class for expanded clones.

j_call,v_call,d_call,clone_size,cdr3_aa,cdr3_nt
TRBJ1-1,TRBV4-2,-,-,CASSQGAAVMDTEAFF,TGTGCCAGCAGCCAAGGTGCCGCAGTGATGGACACTGAAGCTTTCTTT
TRBJ1-5,TRBV15,-,once,CATSREGHPNQPQHF,TGTGCCACCAGCAGAGAGGGACACCCAAATCAGCCCCAGCATTTT
TRBJ1-3,TRBV10-3,-,few,CAISDTGVSGNTIYF,TGTGCCATCAGCGACACAGGTGTCTCTGGAAACACCATATATTTT
TRBJ1-6,TRBV4-1,-,-,CASSQERSSPLHF,TGCGCCAGCAGCCAAGAACGGAGTTCACCCCTCCACTTT
TRBJ1-2,TRBV12-3/TRBV12-4,TRBD1,-,CASSPQGGYGYTF,TGTGCCAGCAGTCCTCAGGGGGGCTATGGCTACACCTTC
TRBJ2-7,TRBV6-5,TRBD1,-,CASSSERTGGHYEQYF,TGTGCCAGCAGTTCCGAGAGGACAGGGGGGCATTACGAGCAGTACTTC
TRBJ1-2,TRBV7-2,-,-,CASSQLTAFPIYGYTF,TGTGCCAGCAGCCAACTGACAGCATTCCCGATCTATGGCTACACCTTC
TRBJ1-1,TRBV7-9,-,-,CASSSPFSTEAFF,TGTGCCAGCAGCTCCCCCTTCTCCACTGAAGCTTTCTTT
TRBJ2-2,TRBV4-2,-,-,CASSQGNPNTGELFF,TGTGCCAGCAGCCAAGGCAACCCGAACACCGGGGAGCTGTTTTTT
TRBJ2-1,TRBV6-4,TRBD2,many,CASSDLAGSYNEQFF,TGTGCCAGCAGTGACCTAGCGGGAAGCTACAATGAGCAGTTCTTC
TRBJ1-1,TRBV9,-,-,CASSGWNTEAFF,TGTGCCAGCAGCGGATGGAACACTGAAGCTTTCTTT
TRBJ2-2,TRBV12-3/TRBV12-4,-,-,CASRPGPGELFF,TGTGCCAGCAGGCCAGGCCCCGGGGAGCTGTTTTTT
TRBJ1-1,TRBV10-2,-,-,CASSEPVWMNTEAFF,TGCGCCAGCAGTGAGCCGGTTTGGATGAACACTGAAGCTTTCTTT
TRBJ1-1,TRBV6-4,TRBD1,-,CASSGQAGTEAFF,TGTGCCAGCAGCGGACAGGCTGGCACTGAAGCTTTCTTT
TRBJ2-2,TRBV2,TRBD2,-,CASSEVWGEGGTGELFF,TGTGCCAGCAGTGAAGTATGGGGGGAGGGAGGAACCGGGGAGCTGTTTTTT
TRBJ1-1,TRBV15,-,-,CATSRDLGNTEAFF,TGTGCCACCAGCAGAGACCTAGGGAACACTGAAGCTTTCTTT
TRBJ2-1,TRBV20-1,-,-,CSASLGNEQFF,TGCAGTGCTAGCCTTGGAAATGAGCAGTTCTTC
TRBJ1-1,TRBV28,TRBD1,once,CASSVYRGPNTEAFF,TGTGCCAGCAGTGTCTACAGGGGCCCGAACACTGAAGCTTTCTTT
TRBJ2-5,TRBV19,-,-,CASSKRLERNQETQYF,TGTGCCAGTAGTAAGCGACTCGAGCGGAACCAAGAGACCCAGTACTTC
TRBJ2-7,TRBV4-2,TRBD2,few,CASSQLAAGTYEQYF,TGTGCCAGCAGCCAACTCGCAGCGGGAACCTACGAGCAGTACTTC
TRBJ2-1,TRBV11-2,TRBD2,-,CASSLTIEGAGKFF,TGTGCCAGCAGCTTAACGATCGAGGGAGCGGGAAAGTTCTTC
TRBJ2-3,TRBV11-2,TRBD2,few,CASSQLGGSGTDTQYF,TGTGCCAGCAGCCAGCTGGGCGGGAGTGGCACAGATACGCAGTATTTT
TRBJ2-7,TRBV4-2,-,-,CASSRTLSLDKHSYEQYF,TGTGCCAGCAGCCGGACCCTGTCCTTGGACAAACACTCCTACGAGCAGTACTTC
TRBJ2-7,TRBV27,-,-,CASSRTRQLSSYEQYF,TGTGCCAGCAGTCGTACACGACAACTGAGCTCCTACGAGCAGTACTTC
TRBJ1-2,TRBV9,-,-,CASSVASGEGYGYTF,TGTGCCAGCAGCGTAGCATCGGGGGAGGGCTATGGCTACACCTTC
TRBJ2-7,TRBV7-3,-,-,CASSAGSGYEQYF,TGTGCCAGCAGCGCAGGTTCGGGCTACGAGCAGTACTTC
TRBJ2-7,TRBV6-5,-,-,CASSYLGASEQYF,TGTGCCAGCAGTTACCTAGGGGCTAGCGAGCAGTACTTC
TRBJ2-1,TRBV6-5,-,few,CATGASSYNEQFF,TGTGCCACAGGGGCCAGCTCCTACAATGAGCAGTTCTTC
TRBJ2-1,TRBV13,-,-,CASSLVFEAWNNEQFF,TGTGCCAGCAGCTTAGTTTTCGAGGCGTGGAACAATGAGCAGTTCTTC
TRBJ2-3,TRBV30,-,-,CAFFSGDTQYF,TGTGCCTTTTTCTCTGGAGATACGCAGTATTTT
TRBJ2-2,TRBV6-2/TRBV6-3,TRBD2,-,CASSTRLAGDTGELFF,TGTGCCAGCAGCACCCGACTAGCGGGAGATACCGGGGAGCTGTTTTTT
TRBJ1-5,TRBV19,TRBD1,-,CASSMTGRSNQPQHF,TGTGCCAGTAGTATGACAGGGAGGAGCAATCAGCCCCAGCATTTT
TRBJ2-3,TRBV28,-,-,CASSSDTDTQYF,TGTGCCAGCTCAAGCGACACAGATACGCAGTATTTT
TRBJ2-7,TRBV4-1,-,-,CASSQETVTGVPYEQYF,TGCGCCAGCAGCCAAGAAACTGTAACGGGAGTTCCATACGAGCAGTACTTC
TRBJ2-7,TRBV3-1/TRBV3-2,TRBD2,-,CASSGTSGRMSEQYF,TGTGCCAGCAGCGGGACTAGCGGGAGGATGAGTGAGCAGTACTTC
TRBJ2-3,TRBV7-2,TRBD2,-,CASSLVSSGSRADTQYF,TGTGCCAGCAGCTTAGTGTCTAGCGGGAGTAGGGCAGATACGCAGTATTTT
TRBJ2-5,TRBV6-1,TRBD2,-,CASSETSGRARETQYF,TGTGCCAGCAGTGAGACTAGCGGGAGGGCCAGAGAGACCCAGTACTTC
TRBJ2-3,TRBV10-3,-,once,CAINPSARTDTQYF,TGTGCCATCAACCCGAGCGCACGAACCGATACGCAGTATTTT
TRBJ2-1,TRBV19,TRBD2,-,CASSFGRSSYNEQFF,TGTGCCAGTAGTTTCGGGAGGTCATCCTACAATGAGCAGTTCTTC
TRBJ1-2,TRBV18,-,-,CASSLRGGTGYTF,TGTGCCAGCTCACTGCGTGGAGGGACTGGCTACACCTTC